The 6 T cell receptor beta chains reported below all come from one sample, sequenced in a study of OX40 agonist ivuxolimab in advanced cancers. TCRdb keeps only in-frame clones here, not all; method: immunoSEQ multiplex PCR. The repertoire holds roughly 72,000 clones, with over 75% as singletons. Here the sequenced sample was CD4+ or CD8+ T cells sorted from blood, taken in a trial of the OX40 agonist ivuxolimab. The receptors come from an adult with an advanced solid tumor such as melanoma, head and neck, liver or kidney cancer.

The chain links TRBV10-3 to TRBJ2-5; D not certain. Germline CDR1 reads ENHRY; CDR2 reads SYGVKD. CDR3 length equals 15 residues. The ends were cut back, 3 bases at V and 5 bases at J, with 16 bases in the middle. The DNA of the CDR3 is TGTGCCATCAGTGACCCTCACGTTATGGGGGAGACCCAGTACTTC. Amino acid sequence: CAISDPHVMGETQYF.

This clone has a single count. The J gene is TRBJ1-3, the V gene TRBV5-1; 7 nucleotides line up with TRBD1. The J segment lost 4 bases and the V segment lost 1 base, leaving 8 bases of the junction unmatched. Per the germline V gene, CDR1 is SGHRS and CDR2 is YFSETQ. The CDR3 covers 16 residues. The CDR3 here is CASSLFGQGDGNTIYF. The CDR3, as DNA: TGCGCCAGCAGCTTGTTTGGCCAGGGGGACGGAAACACCATATATTTT.

The CDR3 loop is CASSEMGQGYYGYTF. The CDR3 coding sequence is TGTGCCAGCAGTGAAATGGGACAGGGATATTATGGCTACACCTTC. This chain links TRBV6-1 with TRBJ1-2; 9 bases are a match to TRBD1. CDR1 is MNHNS, CDR2 SASEGT, per germline. The CDR3 sequence is 15 residues long. Losses at the gene ends were 2 bases for V and 5 bases for J; bases not matched to a gene: 6.

The J gene is TRBJ1-1, the V gene TRBV10-3; D is perhaps TRBD1 (6 bases). Germline V gene data show CDR1 as ENHRY and CDR2 as SYGVKD. There are 15 residues in the CDR3. V dropped 10 bases and J dropped 0 bases, with 18 bases sitting between them. The CDR3, as DNA: TGTGCCACGGGGCGGGGCCAGGGGATGAACACTGAAGCTTTCTTT. This translates into CATGRGQGMNTEAFF.

This clone was seen just once. The genes are TRBV30 and TRBJ2-3, with D maybe TRBD2 (6 bases). CDR1 and CDR2 from the germline V gene are GTSNPN and SVGIG (reference sequence). V was clipped by 8 bases and J by 3 bases, with 15 bases between them. The CDR3 covers 13 residues. The CDR3 here is CAVTEGTTDTQYF. For the CDR3, the DNA is TGTGCCGTCACGGAGGGGACGACAGATACGCAGTATTTT.

This chain uses TRBV4-3 with TRBJ2-7, with TRBD2 matching 8 bases. Germline assignment: CDR1 LGHNA and CDR2 YSLEER. Trimming at V came to 2 bases and at J to 2 bases, leaving 2 bases not matched to a gene. The CDR3 is 14 amino acids. Written as DNA, the CDR3 is TGCGCCAGCAGCCAAAGCGGGAGCACCTACGAGCAGTACTTC. This codes for CASSQSGSTYEQYF.